These 26 T cell receptor beta chains were sequenced from one sample in a study of cytomegalovirus exposure and HLA in healthy donors. Clones were sequenced by immunoSEQ multiplex PCR, and TCRdb holds only the in-frame ones, with some missing. The sample contains a few hundred thousand clones, about 90% of which appear only once. The sequenced sample was PBMCs. The source of these receptors is a woman under 30 in good health and CMV-seronegative.

The CDR3 protein is CASSLDGTGLNYGYTF. The CDR3 nucleotides are TGTGCCAGCAGCTTGGATGGGACAGGGCTTAACTATGGCTACACCTTC. The chain links TRBV5-6 to TRBJ1-2, with TRBD1 matching 9 bases. The CDR3 is 16 residues long. With 0 bases clipped from V and 1 base from J, the junction kept 4 bases outside the gene matches. Germline CDR1 reads SGHDT; CDR2 reads YYEEEE.

Only one count was recorded for this clone. The chain links TRBV5-1 to TRBJ2-2; D is undetermined. Between the trimmed V and J ends, which lost 4 bases and 5 bases, there was a span of 9 bases. The CDR3 is made up of 13 amino acids. Germline V lookup: CDR1 SGHRS, CDR2 YFSETQ. The CDR3 bases are TGCGCCAGCAGCGTAACAGATACCGGGGAGCTGTTTTTT. It translates to CASSVTDTGELFF.

The chain links TRBV15 to TRBJ2-7; the match to TRBD2 covers 9 bases. This CDR3 has 16 residues. V lost 0 bases and J lost 4; bases outside the gene matches: 7. Germline CDR1 reads LNHNV; CDR2 reads YYDKDF (reference sequence). DNA of the CDR3: TGTGCCACCAGCAGAGAAGGTAGCGGGAGAAGTTACGAGCAGTACTTC. Translating gives CATSREGSGRSYEQYF.

The chain couples TRBV5-4 to TRBJ1-2; 9 bases are a match to TRBD1. V trimming: 4 bases; J trimming: 8 bases; junction bases outside the gene matches: 12. Germline CDR1 and CDR2: SGHNT and YYREEE (reference sequence). The CDR3 length is 15 residues. Here the CDR3 DNA reads TGTGCCAGCAGCCCGCGCCGGGACAGGGCCAGGGGCTACACCTTC. This translates into CASSPRRDRARGYTF.

The chain combines TRBV2 with TRBJ2-7; the match to TRBD2 covers 7 bases. Per germline, CDR1 SNHLY and CDR2 FYNNEI. Trimming at V came to 10 bases and at J to 5 bases, leaving 14 bases not matched to a gene. The CDR3 contains 14 residues. The CDR3 nucleotides are TGTGCCACCCGATACGGGAGGCTAAATAACGAGCAGTACTTC. This encodes CATRYGRLNNEQYF.

The chain carries TRBV2 and TRBJ2-2; no firm D call. V was shortened by 6 bases and J by 2 bases, with 13 bases between the two germline ends. Germline V gives CDR1 SNHLY, CDR2 FYNNEI. CDR3 length: 15 residues. The CDR3 spells CASRAEKINTGELFF. DNA for the CDR3: TGTGCCAGCAGGGCGGAAAAGATTAACACCGGGGAGCTGTTTTTT. Complete variable domain (other parts from reference TRBV2 and TRBJ2-2): EPEVTQTPSHQVTQMGQEVILRCVPISNHLYFYWYRQILGQKVEFLVSFYNNEISEKSEIFDDQFSVERPDGSNFTLKIRSTKLEDSAMYFCASRAEKINTGELFFGEGSRLTVL.

This clone was picked up one time. The chain has TRBV11-2 and TRBJ2-7, with TRBD2 matching 10 bases. The junction had 15 bases not matched to a gene; V was cut back by 3 bases and J by 1 base. The CDR3 is 19 amino acids. Germline CDR1 is SGHAT and CDR2 is FQNNGV. The CDR3 bases are TGTGCCAGCAGCTTCCAACAATCGGACTTAGCGGGAGGTTCCTACGAGCAGTACTTC. This gives the protein CASSFQQSDLAGGSYEQYF.

The gene calls are TRBV29-1 and TRBJ1-2; the match to TRBD1 covers 9 bases. The junction had 15 bases not matched to a gene; V was cut back by 7 bases and J by 3 bases. The CDR3 has 16 amino acids. The germline CDR1 and CDR2 sequences are SQVTM and ANQGSEA. The CDR3 loop reads CSGVARTGEVDYGYTF. The CDR3 DNA sequence: TGCAGCGGGGTAGCCAGGACAGGGGAAGTGGACTATGGCTACACCTTC. Looking up the rest from reference TRBV29-1 and TRBJ1-2 gives the full variable domain: SAVISQKPSRDICQRGTSLTIQCQVDSQVTMMFWYRQQPGQSLTLIATANQGSEATYESGFVIDKFPISRPNLTFSTLTVSNMSPEDSSIYLCSGVARTGEVDYGYTFGSGTRLTVV.

The chain has TRBV28 and TRBJ1-1; D is perhaps TRBD1 (5 bases). With 10 bases removed from V and 2 bases from J, the gap between germline ends came to 20 bases. Germline V CDR1 and CDR2: MDHEN, SYDVKM. The CDR3 totals 15 residues. CDR3 loop: CATLRQGLQNTEAFF. The CDR3 DNA reads as TGTGCCACCCTTCGGCAGGGCCTTCAAAACACTGAAGCTTTCTTT.

The chain uses TRBV9 and TRBJ1-1, with D hard to call. Per germline, CDR1 SGDLS and CDR2 YYNGEE. CDR3 length: 11 residues. V was trimmed by 4 bases and J by 9 bases, leaving 10 bases between them. CDR3 sequence: CASSRGDKAFF. The CDR3 DNA sequence: TGTGCCAGCAGCAGAGGAGATAAAGCTTTCTTT.

This clone was detected only once. The chain has TRBV2 and TRBJ2-5; 13 nucleotides agree with TRBD2. From germline, CDR1 is SNHLY and CDR2 FYNNEI. V shed 11 bases, J shed 4 bases, and the junction held 10 bases outside the gene matches. This CDR3 has 15 amino acids. The CDR3 coding sequence is TGTGCCTCCTCCGGGACTAGCGGGACCCGAGAGACCCAGTACTTC. Its translation is CASSGTSGTRETQYF.

The chain joins TRBV28 to TRBJ2-7; the match to TRBD1 covers 10 bases. Per germline, CDR1 MDHEN and CDR2 SYDVKM. With V trimmed by 2 bases and J by 9 bases, 7 bases remained unmatched. The CDR3 is 14 amino acids. CDR3 DNA sequence: TGTGCCAGCAGTTTAGGTGGGACAGGGGTCGGGCAGTACTTC. The encoded protein is CASSLGGTGVGQYF.

This chain joins TRBV6-4 and TRBJ2-7; 8 bases align to TRBD2. Germline V gene sequence: CDR1 MRHNA, CDR2 SNTAGT. V trimming: 7 bases; J trimming: 3 bases; junction bases outside the gene matches: 17. CDR3 size: 17 residues. CDR3 loop: CASTQTGTSMKCYEQYF. CDR3 nucleotide sequence: TGTGCCAGCACACAGACCGGGACTAGTATGAAGTGCTACGAGCAGTACTTC.

The rearrangement links TRBV5-6 to TRBJ2-3; a weak D match, TRBD1 (5 bases). The CDR3 has 15 residues. The V end was cut by 2 bases, the J end by 4 bases, with 14 bases between. CDR1 is SGHDT and CDR2 is YYEEEE in the germline V gene. The CDR3 nucleotides are TGTGCCAGCAGCTTAGGGGTACCGCGACCAGATACGCAGTATTTT. Translating gives CASSLGVPRPDTQYF.

This clone has a handful of counts. The genes are TRBV2 and TRBJ1-1, with D unclear. Germline values: CDR1 SNHLY, CDR2 FYNNEI. The CDR3 extends over 11 amino acids. The V end was cut by 11 bases, the J end by 4 bases, with 11 bases between. The DNA of the CDR3 is TGTGCCTCTTCCGAGGGCACTGAAGCTTTCTTT. The encoded protein is CASSEGTEAFF. The whole variable domain, remainder taken from reference TRBV2 and TRBJ1-1, is EPEVTQTPSHQVTQMGQEVILRCVPISNHLYFYWYRQILGQKVEFLVSFYNNEISEKSEIFDDQFSVERPDGSNFTLKIRSTKLEDSAMYFCASSEGTEAFFGQGTRLTVV.

This chain links TRBV11-3 with TRBJ2-1; TRBD2 is a possible D gene (6 bases). Germline V lookup: CDR1 SGHNT, CDR2 YENEEA. V was shortened by 1 base and J by 4 bases, with 11 bases between the two germline ends. This CDR3 contains 15 residues. CDR3 amino acids: CASSLGGTVYNEQFF. CDR3 bases: TGTGCCAGCAGCTTAGGCGGGACGGTTTACAATGAGCAGTTCTTC.

The rearrangement joins TRBV2 to TRBJ2-7, with D perhaps TRBD1 (5 bases). The germline CDR1 and CDR2 sequences are SNHLY and FYNNEI. The CDR3 loop spans 14 amino acids. Trimming took off 6 bases at V and 2 bases at J, with 14 bases between the two ends. The CDR3 DNA reads TGTGCCAGCAGAAAGACAGTCTATACCTACGAGCAGTACTTC. Translation gives CASRKTVYTYEQYF. Drawing the rest from reference TRBV2 and TRBJ2-7, the complete variable domain is EPEVTQTPSHQVTQMGQEVILRCVPISNHLYFYWYRQILGQKVEFLVSFYNNEISEKSEIFDDQFSVERPDGSNFTLKIRSTKLEDSAMYFCASRKTVYTYEQYFGPGTRLTVT.

The chain combines TRBV10-2 with TRBJ1-4, with D hard to call. Looked up from germline, CDR1 is WSHSY and CDR2 is SAAADI. This CDR3 is 13 amino acids long. Trimming removed 3 bases from V and 10 bases from J, with 12 bases in between. The CDR3 here is CASSDEGVAKLFF. CDR3 sequence (DNA): TGCGCCAGCAGTGACGAGGGTGTGGCAAAACTGTTTTTT.

The chain combines TRBV27 with TRBJ1-2; 7 nucleotides match TRBD1. Germline CDR1 reads MNHEY; CDR2 reads SMNVEV (reference sequence). The CDR3 has 14 amino acids. Losses at the gene ends were 6 bases for V and 6 bases for J; bases not matched to a gene: 10. CDR3 nucleotides: TGTGCCAGCAGCCCACAGGGGCCCTCAAATGGCTACACCTTC. It codes for CASSPQGPSNGYTF.

The chain combines TRBV10-3 with TRBJ1-1; D not resolved. This CDR3 has 14 amino acids. CDR1 is ENHRY, CDR2 SYGVKD, per germline. V was cut by 0 bases and J by 11 bases, with 16 bases left in between. CDR3 sequence (DNA): TGTGCCATCAGTGAGTCGTTAATCCCGAGCACGGCTTTCTTT. Translated: CAISESLIPSTAFF.

The chain couples TRBV5-1 to TRBJ2-1; D might be TRBD1 (5 bases). The V end lost 4 bases, the J end lost 7 bases, and 24 bases lay between the germline ends. This CDR3 contains 17 residues. The germline V gene has CDR1 SGHRS and CDR2 YFSETQ. The CDR3 nucleotides read TGCGCCAGCAGCCCAAAAATCGACAGTCCAAGAACGAATGAGCAGTTCTTC. Protein: CASSPKIDSPRTNEQFF.

V gene TRBV29-1 combines with J gene TRBJ2-3; perhaps TRBD1 as D (6 bases). The ends were cut back, 4 bases at V and 0 bases at J, with 11 bases in the middle. The CDR3 is 14 residues long. Germline CDR1 reads SQVTM; CDR2 reads ANQGSEA. CDR3 bases: TGCAGCGTTGCCAGGACAGAGAGCACAGATACGCAGTATTTT. It codes for CSVARTESTDTQYF.

V and J are TRBV5-6 and TRBJ1-3; D call uncertain. Trimming removed 2 bases at V and 9 bases at J, with 9 bases between. The V gene's germline CDR1 is SGHDT and CDR2 YYEEEE. CDR3 length equals 12 residues. CDR3 loop: CASSFIRGTIYF. The CDR3 DNA reads TGTGCCAGCAGCTTTATCCGAGGCACCATATATTTT. Variable domain in full (rest from reference TRBV5-6 and TRBJ1-3): DAGVTQSPTHLIKTRGQQVTLRCSPKSGHDTVSWYQQALGQGPQFIFQYYEEEERQRGNFPDRFSGHQFPNYSSELNVNALLLGDSALYLCASSFIRGTIYFGEGSWLTVV.

The chain uses TRBV18 and TRBJ2-1; D perhaps matches TRBD1 (5 bases). The CDR3 sequence is 15 residues long. CDR1 KGHSH and CDR2 LQKENI come from the germline V gene. The ends were cut back, 1 base at V and 5 bases at J, with 12 bases in the middle. The CDR3 DNA reads as TGTGCCAGCTCACCACGAACTTCAGGGCACAATGAGCAGTTCTTC. Amino acid sequence: CASSPRTSGHNEQFF.

The chain combines TRBV9 with TRBJ2-1; TRBD1 matches 7 bases. The CDR3 totals 13 residues. Germline values: CDR1 SGDLS, CDR2 YYNGEE. V gave up 4 bases and J gave up 5 bases; unmatched junction bases: 3. The CDR3 protein is CASSRDRDNEQFF. CDR3 nucleotides: TGTGCCAGCAGCCGGGACAGAGACAATGAGCAGTTCTTC.

The V and J genes are TRBV19 and TRBJ2-5; D perhaps matches TRBD1 (8 bases). Germline V gene data show CDR1 as LNHDA and CDR2 as SQIVND (reference sequence). This CDR3 has 15 amino acids. The V end was cut by 5 bases, the J end by 5 bases, with 18 bases between. The CDR3 nucleotides read TGTGCCAGTAGTGCATCACAGGGGGGGAGGGAGACCCAGTACTTC. Translation: CASSASQGGRETQYF.